This T cell receptor beta chain was captured in a study of OX40 agonist ivuxolimab in advanced cancers. Regarding the research as a whole: Ivuxolimab was an agonistic, fully human IgG2 monoclonal antibody directed against OX40 (CD134), a costimulatory receptor. The monotherapy dose-escalation portion (N ≈ 55 patients) of the phase I ivuxolimab trial is reported in the paper. In the dose-escalation cohort, about four fifths of patients were male, and the mean age was 60 years with a range of roughly 20 to 80. Peripheral TCRbeta sequencing aimed to test whether ivuxolimab altered TCR sequence diversity and caused clonal T-cell expansion. Partial responses occurred in three dose-escalation patients, of whom one had hepatocellular carcinoma and two had cutaneous melanoma. Patients were allowed to have had prior anti-PD-1, anti-PD-L1 or anti-CTLA-4 therapy, and roughly 40% of the dose-escalation patients had previously received checkpoint inhibitors. Intravenous ivuxolimab was administered to patients every 2 weeks at six dose levels: 0.01, 0.1, 0.3, 1.5, 3 and 10 mg/kg. Of the approximately 53 patients in dose escalation, approximately 20 had hepatocellular carcinoma, approximately 15 had melanoma, 9 had renal cell carcinoma and 9 had head and neck cancer.

The paper's findings and limits, for the study overall: In partial responders in the 0.1-3.0 mg/kg groups, normalized peripheral clonal expansion was found to be among the lowest, especially among CD8+ T cells. Low levels of normalized T-cell clonal expansion were also shown by some nonresponding patients. On average, CD8+ T cells showed more expanded clones than CD4+ T cells after ivuxolimab. At doses of 0.1 to 3.0 mg/kg, clonal expansion of both CD4+ and CD8+ T cells in blood was seen between baseline and week 6. Which antigens the clonally expanded peripheral T cells were specific for was not determined.

The trial excluded patients who had a history of autoimmune disease or who were on systemic immunosuppression. Peripheral blood for TCR sequencing was collected from all dose cohorts at baseline, on cycle 4 day 1, and on cycle 7 day 1. Samples came from an open-label, multicenter, first-in-human phase I dose-escalation trial of ivuxolimab. Adults with locally advanced or metastatic melanoma, renal cell carcinoma, hepatocellular carcinoma or head and neck squamous cell carcinoma were enrolled in the trial. Before TCR sequencing, CD4+ T cells and CD8+ T cells were sorted from peripheral blood as separate populations. Genomic DNA was extracted from sorted cells for sequencing of the TCRbeta CDR3 region. TCRbeta CDR3 regions were sequenced using the immunoSEQ Assay. The source is immuneACCESS, and TCRdb retained only in-frame sequences with V and J called. Part of the clones is not carried over; for the studies checked, unresolved V genes explain less than half of this, and the remainder is unexplained. For this sample the table gives 40,000 to 45,000 clones, of which 86% were detected only once. The ten largest clones capture less than 25% of the sample.

Germline trimming: 0 bases from V, 0 bases from J; junction bases outside gene matches: 1. Reading from cysteine to phenylalanine, the CDR3 counts 15 amino acids. The read is trimmed to its CDR3 DNA, 45 bases read in frame from base 1. Reading the germline V gene (reference sequence) gives CDR1 SGHNT and CDR2 YYREEE. In regard to this clone: Its antigen has not been determined. Base-call qualities are not available, and no considerably larger clone is one nucleotide away.

The sequence was collected from an adult with an advanced solid tumor such as melanoma, head and neck, liver or kidney cancer. The rearranged chain carries TRBV5-4 and TRBJ1-1, with 8 central nucleotides matching TRBD1. This specimen consisted of CD4+ or CD8+ T cells sorted from blood, obtained in a trial of the OX40 agonist ivuxolimab. The nucleotide sequence is TGTGCCAGCAGCTTGGGGACAGGGCTGAACACTGAAGCTTTCTTT. Translated, it reads CASSLGTGLNTEAFF.